The 23 T cell receptor beta chains presented below share a single source sample, sequenced in a study of T cells in Graves' hyperthyroidism and ophthalmopathy. TCR beta CDR3 region amplification was performed from RNA transcripts. TCR CDR3 underwent first-round RT-PCR with the HTBI primer set. A single record per CDR3 protein comes from TCRdb applying MiXCR to the multiplex PCR reads. The sample contains around 600,000 distinct CDR3 sequences, more than 13% of which appear only once. Sample: blood. The receptors were sampled from a woman younger than 30 with Graves' ophthalmopathy.

This clonotype was picked up many times. This chain's CDR3 is CASSSQLVEEAFF. The CDR3, as DNA: TGTGCCAGCAGCTCCCAGCTAGTCGAGGAAGCTTTCTTT. The chain combines TRBV7-9 with TRBJ1-1; no reliable D call. Deletions cut 4 bases from V and 8 bases from J, with 14 bases between. There are 13 residues in the CDR3. The V gene's germline CDR1 is SEHNR and CDR2 FQNEAQ (reference sequence).

A few counts support this clonotype. The chain uses TRBV3-1 and TRBJ2-1; the match to TRBD2 covers 12 bases. CDR1 and CDR2 (germline): LGHDT, YNNKEL (reference sequence). The V gene end was trimmed by 5 bases and the J gene end by 10 bases; junction bases not matched to a gene: 3. The length of the CDR3 is 13 residues. The CDR3 loop reads CASSAGTSGEQFF. The CDR3 coding sequence is TGTGCCAGCAGCGCAGGGACTAGCGGGGAGCAGTTCTTC.

This clonotype has at least ten counts. The V gene is TRBV28, the J gene TRBJ1-2, with unresolved D. Germline CDR1 and CDR2: MDHEN and SYDVKM. Trimming cost V 2 bases and J 8 bases, with 9 bases left between them. This CDR3 contains 12 residues. CDR3 nucleotide sequence: TGTGCCAGCAGTTTAGGGCTGGTGGGCTACACCTTC. As protein: CASSLGLVGYTF.

This clonotype showed up many times. The V gene is TRBV9, the J gene TRBJ2-7; 12 positions agree with TRBD2. Per germline, CDR1 SGDLS and CDR2 YYNGEE. With V trimmed by 0 bases and J by 7 bases, 2 bases remained unmatched. The CDR3 has 14 residues. In DNA form, the CDR3 reads TGTGCCAGCAGCGTAGGCCTAGCGGGGGGGGAGCAGTACTTC. It is translated as CASSVGLAGGEQYF.

This clonotype was observed many times. The chain combines TRBV3-1 with TRBJ2-5; D is perhaps TRBD1 (6 bases). Germline values: CDR1 LGHDT, CDR2 YNNKEL (reference sequence). This CDR3 has 15 amino acids. Trimming removed 0 bases at V and 3 bases at J, with 11 bases between. CDR3 residues: CASSQDPAGEETQYF. The CDR3 coding sequence is TGTGCCAGCAGCCAAGATCCGGCAGGGGAAGAGACCCAGTACTTC.

In its sample, this clonotype was seen many times. This sequence joins TRBV10-3 and TRBJ2-3; TRBD2 agrees at 12 bases. CDR3 length equals 17 residues. CDR1 is ENHRY and CDR2 is SYGVKD in the germline V gene. The J segment lost 1 base and the V segment lost 3 bases, leaving 5 bases of the junction unmatched. The CDR3 region has the DNA TGTGCCATCAGTGATTCCGGACTAGCGGGGCGCACAGATACGCAGTATTTT. It translates to CAISDSGLAGRTDTQYF.

Notes on this clonotype: The CDR3 carries no conserved terminal phenylalanine or tryptophan, so it likely arises from a read error. This chain connects TRBV5-1 to TRBJ2-3, with 10 bases aligning to TRBD2. Germline V gene lookup returns CDR1 SGHRS and CDR2 YFSETQ. Unmatched junction bases numbered 13, after V lost 5 bases and J lost 1 base. The CDR3 extends over 18 amino acids. CDR3 in amino acids: CASRQLAGWALGTDTQYL. The DNA for the CDR3 is TGCGCCAGCAGACAACTAGCGGGATGGGCGTTGGGCACAGATACGCAGTATCTT.

This clonotype was seen more than once but under ten times. The chain combines TRBV30 with TRBJ2-3; 11 positions agree with TRBD2. The trim removed 0 bases at V and 1 base at J, leaving 9 bases unmatched. Germline V gene data show CDR1 as GTSNPN and CDR2 as SVGIG (reference sequence). The CDR3 length is 18 residues. CDR3 sequence (DNA): TGTGCCTGGAGTGTAGGTCTAGCGGGAGGACCCCGCACAGATACGCAGTATTTT. Its translation is CAWSVGLAGGPRTDTQYF.

J is TRBJ2-3 and V is TRBV24-1, with 10 bases aligning to TRBD1. The CDR3 consists of 16 residues. After removal of 6 bases from V and 2 bases from J, the junction contained 7 bases not matched to a gene. CDR1 and CDR2 (germline): KGHDR, SFDVKD. CDR3 region: CATSPGTGAVTDTQYF. In DNA form, the CDR3 reads TGTGCCACCAGTCCGGGGACAGGGGCCGTCACAGATACGCAGTATTTT.

This chain uses TRBV6-1 with TRBJ1-2, with 8 bases aligning to TRBD1. The length of the CDR3 is 15 residues. Germline trimming cut 5 bases from V and 6 bases from J; bases unmatched to any gene: 11. Germline lookup yields CDR1 MNHNS and CDR2 SASEGT. The DNA for the CDR3 is TGTGCCAGCAGTTTCGGGACAGGCGCCTTAGATGGCTACACCTTC. It translates to CASSFGTGALDGYTF.

This chain links TRBV6-2 or TRBV6-3 with TRBJ2-1, with TRBD1 identical over 9 bases. CDR1 and CDR2 (germline): MNHEY, SVGEGT. V trimming: 5 bases; J trimming: 6 bases; junction bases outside the gene matches: 2. The length of the CDR3 is 13 residues. The CDR3 nucleotides are TGTGCCAGCAGTGGGACAGGGCTCAATGAGCAGTTCTTC. The encoded protein is CASSGTGLNEQFF.

This clonotype was detected ten times or more. CDR3 in DNA: TGTGCCTGGAAGTCCTCTTACAGGTCCACAGATACGCAGTATTTT. It codes for CAWKSSYRSTDTQYF. The genes are TRBV30 and TRBJ2-3, with D possibly TRBD1 on 5 matching bases. Germline V gives CDR1 GTSNPN, CDR2 SVGIG (reference sequence). The CDR3 totals 15 residues. V was clipped by 4 bases and J by 2 bases, with 16 bases between them.

About this clonotype itself: The junction departs from the called germline gene at one end, perhaps through a read error. The chain employs TRBV20-1 and TRBJ2-1; 16 bases are a match to TRBD2. From germline, CDR1 is DFQATT and CDR2 SNEGSKA (reference sequence). The CDR3 has 16 residues. CDR3 sequence reads: CSARGGTSGRAGEQFF. The CDR3 DNA follows: TGCAGTGCCAGAGGGGGGACTAGCGGGAGGGCAGGAGAGCAGTTCTTC.

This rearrangement joins TRBV19 to TRBJ2-1; no reliable D call. The CDR3 has 15 residues. Germline assignment: CDR1 LNHDA and CDR2 SQIVND (reference sequence). Trimming took 0 bases from V and 0 from J, leaving 6 bases between them. The chain's CDR3 is CASSIEQTSYNEQFF. The CDR3 DNA follows: TGTGCCAGTAGTATAGAACAGACCTCCTACAATGAGCAGTTCTTC.

This clonotype was seen at least ten times. This rearrangement joins TRBV6-1 to TRBJ2-3, with 8 bases fitting TRBD1. Germline-derived CDR1 and CDR2 are MNHNS and SASEGT. This CDR3 has 14 amino acids. V lost 7 bases and J lost 3; bases outside the gene matches: 6. CDR3: CASTPGGATDTQYF. CDR3 sequence (DNA): TGTGCCAGCACCCCAGGGGGCGCGACAGATACGCAGTATTTT.

This clonotype came up a few times. The rearrangement uses TRBV20-1 and TRBJ2-6; D not resolved. The CDR3 runs 15 residues. Germline V gene sequence: CDR1 DFQATT, CDR2 SNEGSKA (reference sequence). V was cut by 2 bases and J by 1 base, with 9 bases left in between. The CDR3 region is CSARNRVSGANVLTF. Here the CDR3 DNA reads TGCAGTGCTAGAAATAGGGTGTCTGGGGCCAACGTCCTGACTTTC.

This clonotype was counted at least ten times. V and J are TRBV7-8 and TRBJ1-1; D gene unclear. The CDR3 extends over 12 amino acids. Trimming removed 5 bases at V and 6 bases at J, with 10 bases between. The V gene's germline CDR1 is SGHVS and CDR2 FQNEAQ. Here the CDR3 reads CASSQGWAEAFF. Written as DNA, the CDR3 is TGTGCCAGCAGCCAAGGTTGGGCTGAAGCTTTCTTT.

The chain links TRBV5-6 to TRBJ2-5; unclear D gene. This CDR3 spans 14 amino acids. Germline CDR1 SGHDT, CDR2 YYEEEE. Trimming stripped 1 base from V and 5 bases from J, with 12 bases between. CDR3 nucleotides: TGTGCCAGCAGCTTGATGGTAGTGCGGGAGACCCAGTACTTC. This encodes CASSLMVVRETQYF.

This clonotype was seen at least ten times. The chain carries TRBV6-2 or TRBV6-3 and TRBJ1-2; D perhaps matches TRBD1 (6 bases). The germline CDR1 and CDR2 sequences are MNHEY and SVGEGT. V shed 4 bases and J shed 2 bases, with 20 bases lying between them. The CDR3 loop spans 17 amino acids. CDR3 nucleotide sequence: TGTGCCAGCAGTTCCCCCCCACGATGGGGGGGCAACTATGGCTACACCTTC. Translation: CASSSPPRWGGNYGYTF.

This clonotype was counted at least ten times. This rearrangement joins TRBV3-1 to TRBJ1-2; D not resolved. The V end lost 2 bases, the J end lost 8 bases, and 9 bases lay between the germline ends. Germline CDR1 LGHDT, CDR2 YNNKEL (reference sequence). The CDR3 has 12 amino acids. CDR3 sequence reads: CASSQPHQGYTF. CDR3 in DNA: TGTGCCAGCAGCCAACCCCACCAGGGCTACACCTTC.

This clonotype showed up many times. The rearrangement joins TRBV12-3 or TRBV12-4 to TRBJ1-2; D not resolved. Trimming pared 4 bases from V and 4 bases from J, leaving 13 bases between. The CDR3 runs 14 residues. The CDR3 region has the DNA TGTGCCAGCAGTTACCGGGCGTTGAGCTATGGCTACACCTTC. It is translated as CASSYRALSYGYTF.

This clonotype was found a few times. V and J are TRBV4-2 and TRBJ2-1, with TRBD1 matching 10 bases. Trimming at V came to 7 bases and at J to 5 bases, leaving 17 bases not matched to a gene. Germline-derived CDR1 and CDR2 are LGHNA and YNFKEQ. The CDR3 runs 18 residues. CDR3 in amino acids: CASKYLTLGDRGHNEQFF. The CDR3 coding sequence is TGTGCCAGCAAGTACCTGACGTTAGGGGACAGGGGACACAATGAGCAGTTCTTC.

The table lists this clonotype with many counts. The V call is TRBV15, the J call TRBJ1-2; D call uncertain. V was cut by 5 bases and J by 6 bases, with 16 bases left in between. Germline V gene sequence: CDR1 LNHNV, CDR2 YYDKDF (reference sequence). This CDR3 region has 14 residues. CDR3 DNA sequence: TGTGCCACCAGCCGGGCGGTTGGCGAGAATGGCTACACCTTC. The encoded protein is CATSRAVGENGYTF.